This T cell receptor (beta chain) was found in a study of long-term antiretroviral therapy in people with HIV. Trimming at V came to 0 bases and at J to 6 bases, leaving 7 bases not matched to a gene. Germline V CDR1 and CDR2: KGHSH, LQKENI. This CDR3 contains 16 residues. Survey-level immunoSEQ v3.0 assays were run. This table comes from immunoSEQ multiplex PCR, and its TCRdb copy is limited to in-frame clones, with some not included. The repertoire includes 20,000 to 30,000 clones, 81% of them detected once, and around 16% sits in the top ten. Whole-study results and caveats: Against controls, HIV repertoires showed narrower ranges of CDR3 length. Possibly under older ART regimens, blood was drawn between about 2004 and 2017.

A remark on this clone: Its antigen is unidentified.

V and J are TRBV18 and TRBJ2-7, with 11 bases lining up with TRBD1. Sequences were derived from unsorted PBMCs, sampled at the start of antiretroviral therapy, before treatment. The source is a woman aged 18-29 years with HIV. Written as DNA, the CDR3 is TGTGCCAGCTCACCACCTGGGGACAGGGGGATCTCCGAGCAGTACTTC. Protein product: CASSPPGDRGISEQYF.